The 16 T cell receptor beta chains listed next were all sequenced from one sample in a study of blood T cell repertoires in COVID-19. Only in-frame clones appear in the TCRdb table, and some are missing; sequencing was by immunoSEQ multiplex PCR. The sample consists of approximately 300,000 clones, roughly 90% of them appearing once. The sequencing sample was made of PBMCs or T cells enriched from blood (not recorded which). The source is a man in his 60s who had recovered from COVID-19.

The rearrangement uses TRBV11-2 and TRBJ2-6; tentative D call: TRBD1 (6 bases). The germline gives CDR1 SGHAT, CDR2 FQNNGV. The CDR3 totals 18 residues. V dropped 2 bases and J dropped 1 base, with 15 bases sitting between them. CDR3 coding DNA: TGTGCCAGCAGCTTATCAGAAGAAGGGGGATCTGGGGCCAACGTCCTGACTTTC. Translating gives CASSLSEEGGSGANVLTF.

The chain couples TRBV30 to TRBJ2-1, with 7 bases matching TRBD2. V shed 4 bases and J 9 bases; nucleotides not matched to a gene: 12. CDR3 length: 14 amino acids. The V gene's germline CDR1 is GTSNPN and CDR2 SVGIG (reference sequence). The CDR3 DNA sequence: TGTGCCTGGAATTGGCGGGAGCGACGGGGTGAGCAGTTCTTC. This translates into CAWNWRERRGEQFF.

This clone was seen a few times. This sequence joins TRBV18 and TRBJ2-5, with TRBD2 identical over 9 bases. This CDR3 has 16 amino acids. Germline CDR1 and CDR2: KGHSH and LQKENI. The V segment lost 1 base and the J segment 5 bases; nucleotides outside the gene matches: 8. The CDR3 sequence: CASSPRIASGVETQYF. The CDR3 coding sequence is TGTGCCAGCTCACCACGGATCGCTAGCGGGGTGGAGACCCAGTACTTC.

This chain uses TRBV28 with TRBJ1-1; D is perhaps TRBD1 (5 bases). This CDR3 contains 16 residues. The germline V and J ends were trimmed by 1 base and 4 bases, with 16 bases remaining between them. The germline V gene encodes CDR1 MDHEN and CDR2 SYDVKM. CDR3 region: CASSLSSTRGVTEAFF. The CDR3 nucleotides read TGTGCCAGCAGTTTATCCTCCACTCGGGGGGTCACTGAAGCTTTCTTT.

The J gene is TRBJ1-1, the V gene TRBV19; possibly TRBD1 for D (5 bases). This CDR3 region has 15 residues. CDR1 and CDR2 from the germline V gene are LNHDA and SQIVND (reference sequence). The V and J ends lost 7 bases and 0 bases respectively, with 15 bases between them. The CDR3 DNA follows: TGTGCCAGTAACGGGGGTGGGATCTTGAACACTGAAGCTTTCTTT. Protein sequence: CASNGGGILNTEAFF.

The CDR3 sequence is CASSFGGEGPQETQYF. As DNA, the CDR3 is TGCGCCAGCAGCTTCGGGGGTGAGGGGCCCCAAGAGACCCAGTACTTC. The rearrangement joins TRBV5-1 to TRBJ2-5, with D possibly matching TRBD2 (6 bases). Germline V CDR1 and CDR2: SGHRS, YFSETQ. V was trimmed by 2 bases and J by 1 base, leaving 15 bases between them. The CDR3 has 16 residues. The complete variable domain, with remaining parts taken from reference TRBV5-1 and TRBJ2-5, reads KAGVTQTPRYLIKTRGQQVTLSCSPISGHRSVSWYQQTPGQGLQFLFEYFSETQRNKGNFPGRFSGRQFSNSRSEMNVSTLELGDSALYLCASSFGGEGPQETQYFGPGTRLLVL.

DNA of the CDR3: TGTGCCAGCAAACCGGGACAGGGACTCTATGGCTACACCTTC. This sequence encodes CASKPGQGLYGYTF. The gene calls are TRBV27 and TRBJ1-2; 9 bases agree with TRBD1. CDR1 is MNHEY, CDR2 SMNVEV, per germline (reference sequence). The CDR3 totals 14 residues. Trimming cost V 7 bases and J 4 bases; bases outside gene matches: 7.

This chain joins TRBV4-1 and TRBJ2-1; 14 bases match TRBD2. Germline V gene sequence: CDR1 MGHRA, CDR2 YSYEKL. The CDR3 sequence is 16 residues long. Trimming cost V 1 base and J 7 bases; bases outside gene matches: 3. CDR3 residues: CASSQGGTSGGNEQFF. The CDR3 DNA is TGCGCCAGCAGCCAAGGAGGGACTAGCGGGGGAAATGAGCAGTTCTTC.

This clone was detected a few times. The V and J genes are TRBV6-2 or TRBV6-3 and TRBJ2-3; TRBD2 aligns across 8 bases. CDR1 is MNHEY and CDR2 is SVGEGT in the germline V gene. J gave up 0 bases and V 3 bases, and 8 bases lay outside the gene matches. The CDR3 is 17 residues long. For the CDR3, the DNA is TGTGCCAGCAGTTATGAGTGGGTAGCGGGAAGCACAGATACGCAGTATTTT. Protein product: CASSYEWVAGSTDTQYF.

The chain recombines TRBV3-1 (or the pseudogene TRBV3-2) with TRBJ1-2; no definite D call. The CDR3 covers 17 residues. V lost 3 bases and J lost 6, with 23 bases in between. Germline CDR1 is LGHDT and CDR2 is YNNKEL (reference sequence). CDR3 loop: CASSHRSVYREDNGYTF. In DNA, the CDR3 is TGTGCCAGCAGCCATAGGTCAGTGTACCGGGAAGACAATGGCTACACCTTC.

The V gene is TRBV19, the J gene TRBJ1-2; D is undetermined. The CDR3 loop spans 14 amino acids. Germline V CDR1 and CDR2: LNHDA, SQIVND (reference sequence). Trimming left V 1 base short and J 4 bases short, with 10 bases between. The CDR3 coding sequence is TGTGCCAGTAGTATAGCAGAGGGTTTCTATGGCTACACCTTC. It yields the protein CASSIAEGFYGYTF.

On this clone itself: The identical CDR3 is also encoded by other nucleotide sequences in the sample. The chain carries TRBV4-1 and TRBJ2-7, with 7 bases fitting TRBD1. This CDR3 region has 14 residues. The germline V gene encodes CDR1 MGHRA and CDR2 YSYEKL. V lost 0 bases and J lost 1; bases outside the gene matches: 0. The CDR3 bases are TGCGCCAGCAGCCAAGACAGGGGGTCCTACGAGCAGTACTTC. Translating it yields CASSQDRGSYEQYF.

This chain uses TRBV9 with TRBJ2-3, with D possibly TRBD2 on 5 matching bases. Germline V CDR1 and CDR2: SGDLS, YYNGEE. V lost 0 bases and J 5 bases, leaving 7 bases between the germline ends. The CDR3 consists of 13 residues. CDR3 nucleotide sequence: TGTGCCAGCAGCGTAGGAGAGGGAGATACGCAGTATTTT. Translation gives CASSVGEGDTQYF.

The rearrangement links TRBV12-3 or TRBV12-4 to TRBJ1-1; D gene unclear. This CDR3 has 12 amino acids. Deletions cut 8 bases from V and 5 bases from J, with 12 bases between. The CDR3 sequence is CASRLEVTEAFF. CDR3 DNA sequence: TGTGCCAGCCGCCTGGAGGTAACTGAAGCTTTCTTT.

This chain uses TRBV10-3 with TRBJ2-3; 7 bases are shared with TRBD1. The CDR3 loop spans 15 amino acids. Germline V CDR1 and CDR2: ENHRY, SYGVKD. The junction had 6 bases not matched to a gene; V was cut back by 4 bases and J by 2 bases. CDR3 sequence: CAISARTGPTDTQYF. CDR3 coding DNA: TGTGCCATCAGTGCAAGGACAGGCCCCACAGATACGCAGTATTTT.

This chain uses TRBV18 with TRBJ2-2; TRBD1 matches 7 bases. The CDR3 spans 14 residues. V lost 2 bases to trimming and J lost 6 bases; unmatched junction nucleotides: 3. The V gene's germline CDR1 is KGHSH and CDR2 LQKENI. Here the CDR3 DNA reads TGTGCCAGCTCACCAACAGGGGTGTCCGGGGAGCTGTTTTTT. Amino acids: CASSPTGVSGELFF. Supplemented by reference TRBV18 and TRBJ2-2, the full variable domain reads NAGVMQNPRHLVRRRGQEARLRCSPMKGHSHVYWYRQLPEEGLKFMVYLQKENIIDESGMPKERFSAEFPKEGPSILRIQQVVRGDSAAYFCASSPTGVSGELFFGEGSRLTVL.